These 3 T cell receptor beta chains originate from one sample sequenced in a study of T-cell memory formation after mild COVID-19. A single record per CDR3 protein comes from TCRdb applying MiXCR to the 5' RACE reads. The data hold around 530,000 distinct CDR3 sequences, with roughly 20% observed a single time. Source material: PBMCs or a T cell subset sorted from them (not recorded which). Every receptor here comes from an adult woman who had mild COVID-19 (a few samples of this study predate the infection). Cell type and time point are not known.

This clonotype appeared a few times. The V call is TRBV5-4, the J call TRBJ2-1; 8 positions match TRBD1. Trimming removed 4 bases from V and 7 bases from J; junction bases left unmatched: 10. The CDR3 runs 15 residues. The germline V gene encodes CDR1 SGHNT and CDR2 YYREEE (reference sequence). CDR3 region: CASSRQGAAWNEQFF. The CDR3 nucleotides read TGTGCCAGCAGCCGCCAGGGGGCAGCGTGGAATGAGCAGTTCTTC.

The J gene is TRBJ2-2, the V gene TRBV9; 8 nucleotides agree with TRBD2. Germline V CDR1 and CDR2: SGDLS, YYNGEE. V shed 2 bases and J 4 bases; nucleotides not matched to a gene: 4. This CDR3 comprises 15 residues. The CDR3 DNA reads as TGTGCCAGCAGCGTCAGCGGGGGTTCCACCGGGGAGCTGTTTTTT. Translation gives CASSVSGGSTGELFF.

In DNA, the CDR3 is TGTGCCAGCAGCCAAGGGGAACTAGGGTCCTACGAGCAGTACTTC. Translating gives CASSQGELGSYEQYF. The chain has TRBV3-1 and TRBJ2-7; D may be TRBD2 (5 bases). The CDR3 has 15 amino acids. V was shortened by 1 base and J by 1 base, with 11 bases between the two germline ends. The germline V gene encodes CDR1 LGHDT and CDR2 YNNKEL (reference sequence).